The 24 T cell receptor beta chains below all came from one sample that was sequenced in a study of regulatory and conventional T cells in RAG deficiency. The method was immunoSEQ multiplex PCR; TCRdb's version includes in-frame clones alone and lacks a portion of them. The sample consists of 25,000 to 35,000 clones, 70% to 90% of them appearing once. These same data were also listed under a study on regulatory T cells. That source adds: The primer mix had 52 TRBV and 13 TRBJ primers.

The sample comprised CD8+ T cells sorted from blood. Source of these receptors: a human donor in good health.

The V call is TRBV28, the J call TRBJ1-3; 7 nucleotides agree with TRBD1. CDR3 length: 14 residues. The germline gives CDR1 MDHEN, CDR2 SYDVKM. Germline trimming cut 5 bases from V and 2 bases from J; bases unmatched to any gene: 3. DNA for the CDR3: TGTGCCAGCAGTGGGACAGAAACTGGAAACACCATATATTTT. Protein sequence: CASSGTETGNTIYF.

V gene TRBV6-5 combines with J gene TRBJ1-6; D is possibly TRBD1 (6 bases). CDR1 is MNHEY and CDR2 is SVGAGI in the germline V gene. The length of the CDR3 is 14 residues. The V gene lost 5 bases and the J gene lost 7 bases, with 12 bases spanning the gap. The chain's CDR3 is CASSEYRVNSPLHF. The DNA for the CDR3 is TGTGCCAGCAGTGAATACAGGGTGAATTCACCCCTCCACTTT.

V usage is TRBV11-2 and J usage is TRBJ2-3, with TRBD2 identical over 7 bases. V was pared by 5 bases and J by 4 bases, with 6 bases of the junction left unmatched. The germline V gene encodes CDR1 SGHAT and CDR2 FQNNGV. This CDR3 has 14 amino acids. The CDR3 loop is CASSPSGVADTQYF. The CDR3 DNA is TGTGCCAGCAGCCCCAGCGGGGTGGCAGATACGCAGTATTTT. Based on the CDR3 plus reference TRBV11-2 and TRBJ2-3, the full variable domain is EAGVAQSPRYKIIEKRQSVAFWCNPISGHATLYWYQQILGQGPKLLIQFQNNGVVDDSQLPKDRFSAERLKGVDSTLKIQPAKLEDSAVYLCASSPSGVADTQYFGPGTRLTVL.

The chain uses TRBV29-1 and TRBJ1-3, with D perhaps matching TRBD1 (5 bases). The germline V and J ends were trimmed by 1 base and 8 bases, with 6 bases remaining between them. Germline-derived CDR1 and CDR2 are SQVTM and ANQGSEA. The CDR3 is 11 amino acids. CDR3 in amino acids: CSVEAGDTIYF. CDR3 sequence (DNA): TGCAGCGTTGAAGCGGGGGACACCATATATTTT.

The CDR3 sequence is CASSSGQALYEQYF. The CDR3 DNA follows: TGTGCCAGCAGCTCCGGACAGGCCCTGTACGAGCAGTACTTC. The chain couples TRBV7-9 to TRBJ2-7, with 7 bases aligning to TRBD1. V shed 4 bases and J 4 bases; nucleotides not matched to a gene: 7. The CDR3 totals 14 residues. Germline assignment: CDR1 SEHNR and CDR2 FQNEAQ (reference sequence).

The rearrangement joins TRBV11-3 to TRBJ2-1, with 8 bases aligning to TRBD2. The CDR3 totals 15 residues. Looked up from germline, CDR1 is SGHNT and CDR2 is YENEEA. Unmatched junction bases numbered 7, after V lost 5 bases and J lost 4 bases. CDR3 protein: CASSPGLELYNEQFF. The CDR3 bases are TGTGCCAGCAGCCCGGGACTAGAGCTTTACAATGAGCAGTTCTTC.

This chain links TRBV6-5 with TRBJ2-3, with D possibly TRBD1 on 5 matching bases. V shed 7 bases and J shed 6 bases, with 8 bases lying between them. Germline V gene data show CDR1 as MNHEY and CDR2 as SVGAGI. This CDR3 contains 11 residues. This CDR3 is CASTNRDTQYF. Written as DNA, the CDR3 is TGTGCCAGCACCAACAGGGATACGCAGTATTTT.

This clone was seen once. CDR3 in amino acids: CASNEGGYQETQYF. The DNA for the CDR3 is TGTGCCAGCAACGAAGGGGGGTACCAAGAGACCCAGTACTTC. The chain joins TRBV2 to TRBJ2-5, with D perhaps assigned TRBD1 or TRBD2 (6 bases each). Germline V gives CDR1 SNHLY, CDR2 FYNNEI. V shed 7 bases and J shed 0 bases, with 12 bases lying between them. The CDR3 has 14 residues.

The V and J genes are TRBV28 and TRBJ2-7; 8 bases are a match to TRBD2. In germline, CDR1 is MDHEN, CDR2 SYDVKM. Losses at the gene ends were 3 bases for V and 0 bases for J; bases not matched to a gene: 4. CDR3 length: 15 amino acids. CDR3 bases: TGTGCCAGCAGTTTCTATAGCGGGACCTCCTACGAGCAGTACTTC. Residues: CASSFYSGTSYEQYF.

This sequence joins TRBV13 and TRBJ2-7, with 9 bases identical to TRBD1. The CDR3 covers 15 residues. Unmatched junction bases numbered 9, after V lost 5 bases and J lost 4 bases. Per germline, CDR1 PRHDT and CDR2 FYEKMQ (reference sequence). CDR3 sequence (DNA): TGTGCCAGCAGCCCGACGGGGACAGGGATATACGAGCAGTACTTC. Encoded protein: CASSPTGTGIYEQYF.

The gene calls are TRBV5-1 and TRBJ2-1, with D unresolved. This CDR3 comprises 14 residues. CDR1 is SGHRS, CDR2 YFSETQ, per germline. V lost 4 bases to trimming and J lost 14 bases, with 22 bases between them. Here the CDR3 reads CASSAPGPFVGKFF. The CDR3 nucleotides read TGCGCCAGCAGCGCCCCCGGACCCTTCGTGGGGAAGTTCTTC.

V and J are TRBV29-1 and TRBJ2-5, with D perhaps matching TRBD1 (6 bases). In germline, CDR1 is SQVTM, CDR2 ANQGSEA. Trimming shortened V by 3 bases and J by 2 bases, and 7 bases separated the two germline ends. The CDR3 runs 12 residues. This chain's CDR3 is CSVETGQETQYF. The CDR3 bases are TGCAGCGTTGAGACAGGACAAGAGACCCAGTACTTC.

CDR3 nucleotide sequence: TGTGCCAGCAGTGAAGCCGGGACAGCCTACGAGCAGTACTTC. It codes for CASSEAGTAYEQYF. The chain employs TRBV27 and TRBJ2-7; TRBD1 matches 7 bases. Germline CDR1 MNHEY, CDR2 SMNVEV (reference sequence). This CDR3 region has 14 residues. The trim removed 5 bases at V and 2 bases at J, leaving 6 bases unmatched.

This sequence joins TRBV6-5 and TRBJ1-2, with a tentative D call TRBD1 (6 bases). The CDR3 is made up of 14 amino acids. CDR1 is MNHEY, CDR2 SVGAGI, per germline. Trimming took 5 bases from V and 8 from J, leaving 18 bases between them. Written as DNA, the CDR3 is TGTGCCAGCAGTGACGCTTACAGGGTCTTGGGCTACACCTTC. It specifies CASSDAYRVLGYTF.

The V gene is TRBV28, the J gene TRBJ1-5, with 9 bases lining up with TRBD1. This CDR3 is built from 15 residues. V shed 7 bases and J 7 bases; nucleotides not matched to a gene: 11. Germline V CDR1 and CDR2: MDHEN, SYDVKM. Written as DNA, the CDR3 is TGTGCCAGCACGCTTTATACAGGGGGCCACCAGCCCCAGCATTTT. This sequence encodes CASTLYTGGHQPQHF.

The V and J genes are TRBV15 and TRBJ1-1; weak D call: TRBD1 (5 bases). The V and J ends lost 2 bases and 5 bases respectively, with 12 bases between them. The CDR3 totals 14 residues. Germline V CDR1 and CDR2: LNHNV, YYDKDF (reference sequence). This CDR3 reads CATSRQGARTEAFF. CDR3 nucleotides: TGTGCCACCAGCAGACAGGGTGCAAGGACTGAAGCTTTCTTT.

This rearrangement joins TRBV5-7 to TRBJ1-6, with 8 positions matching TRBD1. TRBV5-7 is identified as an open reading frame with a role that is uncertain. Losses at the gene ends were 3 bases for V and 7 bases for J; bases not matched to a gene: 15. CDR3 length: 18 amino acids. CDR3 loop: CASSSRTGSIGSNSPLHF. The CDR3, as DNA: TGTGCCAGCAGCTCCCGGACAGGGTCGATCGGTTCAAATTCACCCCTCCACTTT.

The rearrangement uses TRBV2 and TRBJ2-7; D uncertain. From germline, CDR1 is SNHLY and CDR2 FYNNEI. CDR3 size: 14 residues. Deletions cut 3 bases from V and 3 bases from J, with 12 bases between. The CDR3 sequence is CASSDAQTYYEQYF. The DNA of the CDR3 is TGTGCCAGCAGTGATGCCCAGACTTACTACGAGCAGTACTTC.

In this sample, this clone turned up once. The rearrangement uses TRBV19 and TRBJ1-4; D ambiguous. Trimming left V 5 bases short and J 7 bases short, with 14 bases between. The germline V gene has CDR1 LNHDA and CDR2 SQIVND (reference sequence). This CDR3 comprises 14 residues. The CDR3 nucleotides read TGTGCCAGTAGTGTGGCGACAAGTTCTGAAAAACTGTTTTTT. As protein: CASSVATSSEKLFF.

J is TRBJ1-1 and V is TRBV10-3; perhaps TRBD1 as D (6 bases). V dropped 2 bases and J dropped 1 base, with 11 bases sitting between them. Germline loops: CDR1 ENHRY, CDR2 SYGVKD. CDR3 length equals 15 residues. DNA of the CDR3: TGTGCCATCAGTGAGCGTGGACAGAGGAACACTGAAGCTTTCTTT. The encoded protein is CAISERGQRNTEAFF.

This clone was picked up one time. It is likely a read error, because the conserved phenylalanine at the end of the CDR3 is missing. The chain has TRBV9 and TRBJ2-7, with D uncertain. CDR1 and CDR2 from the germline V gene are SGDLS and YYNGEE. The CDR3 contains 14 residues. Trimming took 0 bases from V and 1 from J, leaving 8 bases between them. In DNA, the CDR3 is TGTGCCAGCAGCGTAGTTAACAATTCCTACGAGCAGTACATC. Translating it yields CASSVVNNSYEQYI.

This chain links TRBV5-4 with TRBJ2-7, with no clear D. The CDR3 runs 14 residues. CDR1 is SGHNT, CDR2 YYREEE, per germline (reference sequence). Trimming took off 0 bases at V and 2 bases at J, with 9 bases between the two ends. This CDR3 is CASSLVAETYEQYF. DNA for the CDR3: TGTGCCAGCAGCTTGGTGGCAGAGACCTACGAGCAGTACTTC.

V gene TRBV12-5 combines with J gene TRBJ2-1; the D gene is possibly TRBD1 (5 bases). The length of the CDR3 is 14 residues. From germline, CDR1 is LGHNT and CDR2 FRNRAP. V was cut by 5 bases and J by 8 bases, with 16 bases left in between. CDR3 sequence reads: CASGHPDTGYEQFF. CDR3 in DNA: TGTGCTAGTGGTCACCCGGACACGGGCTATGAGCAGTTCTTC.

V gene TRBV5-1 combines with J gene TRBJ1-2; no definite D call. V dropped 1 base and J dropped 4 bases, with 5 bases sitting between them. The CDR3 is 12 residues long. From germline, CDR1 is SGHRS and CDR2 YFSETQ. The CDR3 DNA is TGCGCCAGCAGCTTGTCCGGCTATGGCTACACCTTC. This encodes CASSLSGYGYTF.